These 21 T cell receptor beta chains came from one sample sequenced in a study of T cells after yellow fever vaccination. Each CDR3 protein is one row after TCRdb ran MiXCR on the 5' RACE reads. The sample consists of tens of thousands of distinct CDR3 sequences, 6.5% to 8% of them appearing once. Sequences were derived from CD8+ T cells not binding an NS4B(214-222) dextramer, sorted from PBMCs, sampled about 49 days after the first yellow fever vaccination. All receptors derive from a man younger than 30 who received the YFV17D yellow fever vaccine.

The sample holds many counts of this clonotype. Relative to the germline gene, one junction end is altered; a read error may explain this. The chain recombines TRBV27 with TRBJ2-7; TRBD1 aligns across 7 bases. Germline V gene lookup returns CDR1 MNHEY and CDR2 SMNVEV (reference sequence). The CDR3 extends over 13 amino acids. CDR3 DNA: TGCGCCAGCAGTTTGACAGGGTCCTACGAGCAGTACTTC. This sequence encodes CASSLTGSYEQYF.

This clonotype has at least ten counts. The rearrangement joins TRBV6-1 to TRBJ2-2, with 12 bases identical to TRBD2. The V gene's germline CDR1 is MNHNS and CDR2 SASEGT. Germline trimming cut 6 bases from V and 2 bases from J; bases unmatched to any gene: 10. This CDR3 has 18 residues. DNA for the CDR3: TGTGCCAGCAGACGACTAGCGGGGGTTCTACTTAACACCGGGGAGCTGTTTTTT. It encodes CASRRLAGVLLNTGELFF.

This clonotype has only a few counts. The CDR3 protein is CASSLTGRQETQYF. DNA of the CDR3: TGTGCCAGCAGCCTGACAGGGCGGCAAGAGACCCAGTACTTC. The genes are TRBV5-4 and TRBJ2-5; TRBD1 aligns across 7 bases. J lost 2 bases, V lost 4 bases, and 5 bases had no gene match. Per germline, CDR1 SGHNT and CDR2 YYREEE (reference sequence). This CDR3 comprises 14 residues.

This clonotype was seen a handful of times. Here the CDR3 DNA reads TGTGCCAGCAGCCCTCCGGGACAGCGGAACACTGAAGCTTTCTTT. Amino acid sequence: CASSPPGQRNTEAFF. The chain joins TRBV7-9 to TRBJ1-1; 7 bases fit TRBD1. J lost 1 base, V lost 5 bases, and 7 bases had no gene match. The CDR3 contains 15 residues. Germline lookup yields CDR1 SEHNR and CDR2 FQNEAQ (reference sequence).

The gene calls are TRBV5-1 and TRBJ2-1, with TRBD2 matching over 12 bases. Germline loops: CDR1 SGHRS, CDR2 YFSETQ. CDR3 length: 18 amino acids. V shed 0 bases and J 8 bases; nucleotides not matched to a gene: 12. CDR3 sequence: CASSLALLAGGLSDEQFF. CDR3 nucleotides: TGCGCCAGCAGCTTGGCCTTACTAGCGGGGGGCCTTAGTGATGAGCAGTTCTTC.

The V gene is TRBV20-1, the J gene TRBJ1-2; D is uncertain. The length of the CDR3 is 13 residues. V lost 2 bases to trimming and J lost 2 bases, with 9 bases between them. Germline lookup yields CDR1 DFQATT and CDR2 SNEGSKA (reference sequence). DNA for the CDR3: TGCAGTGCTAGACCCGCCGGGAACTATGGCTACACCTTC. Protein product: CSARPAGNYGYTF.

The chain joins TRBV6-1 to TRBJ1-5; D not certain. The germline CDR1 and CDR2 sequences are MNHNS and SASEGT. The V gene lost 6 bases and the J gene lost 0 bases, with 15 bases spanning the gap. There are 16 residues in the CDR3. The CDR3 loop is CASRPDWTYSNQPQHF. Written as DNA, the CDR3 is TGTGCCAGCAGGCCGGACTGGACTTATAGCAATCAGCCCCAGCATTTT.

This rearrangement joins TRBV7-2 to TRBJ2-3, with 8 positions matching TRBD2. The V segment lost 3 bases and the J segment 2 bases; nucleotides outside the gene matches: 10. Germline V gene data show CDR1 as SGHTA and CDR2 as FQGNSA. The CDR3 totals 17 residues. The CDR3 here is CASSLRGSGGFTDTQYF. The DNA for the CDR3 is TGTGCCAGCAGCTTGAGGGGGAGCGGGGGATTCACAGATACGCAGTATTTT.

This clonotype was detected only once. A clone one base away is much larger, so this may be a read error. The J gene is TRBJ1-5, the V gene TRBV19; D remains unclear. CDR1 is LNHDA and CDR2 is SQIVND in the germline V gene (reference sequence). Trimming stripped 0 bases from V and 1 base from J, with 10 bases between. CDR3 size: 16 residues. Here the CDR3 reads CASSIDWKGSNQPQHF. The CDR3 nucleotides are TGTGCCAGTAGTATAGATTGGAAAGGCAGCAATCAGCCCCAGCATTTT.

This clonotype appeared many times. The chain has TRBV28 and TRBJ2-1, with 9 bases that match TRBD1. This CDR3 comprises 16 residues. Germline CDR1 reads MDHEN; CDR2 reads SYDVKM. With 5 bases clipped from V and 3 bases from J, the junction kept 8 bases outside the gene matches. The CDR3 protein is CASSLTLGQGYNEQFF. The CDR3 region has the DNA TGTGCCAGCAGTCTAACGCTGGGACAGGGCTACAATGAGCAGTTCTTC.

This clonotype has ten or more counts. This sequence joins TRBV20-1 and TRBJ1-5; D uncertain. V lost 3 bases and J 6 bases, leaving 15 bases between the germline ends. This CDR3 is 14 amino acids long. Germline V gives CDR1 DFQATT, CDR2 SNEGSKA (reference sequence). CDR3 sequence: CSARRMGMSQPQHF. CDR3 coding DNA: TGCAGTGCTAGGCGTATGGGGATGAGTCAGCCCCAGCATTTT.

The V call is TRBV10-3, the J call TRBJ2-2; D unclear. The CDR3 runs 12 residues. V was shortened by 6 bases and J by 4 bases, with 6 bases between the two germline ends. Germline V gene sequence: CDR1 ENHRY, CDR2 SYGVKD. The CDR3 spells CAIRPGTGELFF. In nucleotides, the CDR3 is TGTGCCATCAGACCCGGCACCGGGGAGCTGTTTTTT.

This clonotype was detected only a few times. V gene TRBV4-3 combines with J gene TRBJ1-1, with D possibly matching TRBD1 (5 bases). Trimming took off 1 base at V and 0 bases at J, with 12 bases between the two ends. Germline assignment: CDR1 LGHNA and CDR2 YSLEER. The CDR3 has 16 residues. CDR3 in DNA: TGCGCCAGCAGCCAAGGTACGGGACGTGTGAACACTGAAGCTTTCTTT. Its protein is CASSQGTGRVNTEAFF.

This clonotype was observed many times. This rearrangement joins TRBV20-1 to TRBJ2-7; D possibly uses TRBD1 or TRBD2 (5 bases each). The V gene's germline CDR1 is DFQATT and CDR2 SNEGSKA (reference sequence). V was pared by 3 bases and J by 4 bases, with 13 bases between. This CDR3 has 13 residues. The CDR3 sequence: CSASWGRTYEQYF. The DNA for the CDR3 is TGCAGTGCTAGTTGGGGACGAACGTACGAGCAGTACTTC.

Ten or more counts support this clonotype. The rearrangement joins TRBV7-9 to TRBJ2-7; maybe TRBD1 (6 bases). Between the trimmed V and J ends, which lost 4 bases and 3 bases, there was a span of 7 bases. The CDR3 sequence is 12 residues long. The germline gives CDR1 SEHNR, CDR2 FQNEAQ (reference sequence). Here the CDR3 DNA reads TGTGCCAGCAGCTCAGGGGTCTACGAGCAGTACTTC. It is translated as CASSSGVYEQYF.

The chain carries TRBV5-1 and TRBJ2-1; D perhaps matches TRBD1 (6 bases). CDR3 size: 15 residues. The V gene's germline CDR1 is SGHRS and CDR2 YFSETQ. V was cut by 3 bases and J by 3 bases, with 13 bases left in between. CDR3 loop: CASSSQTTGYNEQFF. The CDR3 coding sequence is TGCGCCAGCAGCTCACAAACGACAGGCTACAATGAGCAGTTCTTC.

This clonotype was seen at least ten times. The V and J genes are TRBV30 and TRBJ2-3; TRBD2 agrees at 8 bases. CDR1 and CDR2 (germline): GTSNPN, SVGIG (reference sequence). The trim removed 5 bases at V and 5 bases at J, leaving 12 bases unmatched. This CDR3 region has 15 residues. This CDR3 reads CAWHSGETQIDTQYF. CDR3 coding DNA: TGTGCCTGGCATAGCGGGGAAACCCAAATAGATACGCAGTATTTT.

This clonotype was picked up many times. The rearrangement links TRBV7-2 to TRBJ2-7; no clear D. The CDR3 spans 13 residues. In germline, CDR1 is SGHTA, CDR2 FQGNSA. Trimming stripped 1 base from V and 3 bases from J, with 7 bases between. CDR3 in amino acids: CASSLGHRYEQYF. DNA of the CDR3: TGTGCCAGCAGCTTAGGACATCGCTACGAGCAGTACTTC.

The chain carries TRBV2 and TRBJ2-7; tentatively, D is TRBD2 (6 bases). Germline CDR1 SNHLY, CDR2 FYNNEI. V was shortened by 2 bases and J by 5 bases, with 10 bases between the two germline ends. This CDR3 is built from 13 residues. CDR3 DNA sequence: TGTGCCAGCAGTGAATATCCGGGGGACGAGCAGTACGTC. This codes for CASSEYPGDEQYV.

This clonotype was counted a few times. In nucleotides, the CDR3 is TGTGCCAGCAGCTTTAGCGGGGGGGCCGCTAATGAGCAGTTCTTC. It yields the protein CASSFSGGAANEQFF. The chain joins TRBV7-3 to TRBJ2-1, with 11 bases aligning to TRBD2. J gave up 7 bases and V 3 bases, and 5 bases lay outside the gene matches. The CDR3 spans 15 residues. Per germline, CDR1 SGHTA and CDR2 FQGTGA.

CDR3 sequence (DNA): TGTGCCAGCAGCGCCGGACAGGGCTTAGAGACCCAGTACTTC. This translates into CASSAGQGLETQYF. This chain joins TRBV9 and TRBJ2-5; 8 nucleotides line up with TRBD1. Losses at the gene ends were 3 bases for V and 4 bases for J; bases not matched to a gene: 5. The CDR3 is 14 residues long. Germline CDR1 reads SGDLS; CDR2 reads YYNGEE.